This T cell receptor (beta chain) was captured in a study of T cells in women clearing cervical HPV infection. The overall study: Blood came at first lesion visit for cases, post-clearance for controls. With HLA typing for only a few women, HLA confounding remains possible. Notes on the study in general: Repertoire richness, not evenness, was significantly elevated in CIN3+ cases versus controls. Richness differences could reflect unmeasured T-cell content per sample.

To note about this clone: Its specificity is not known. The read terminates 3 residues before the CDR3 end, so the remaining end is supplied by the germline J gene.

Data came from immunoSEQ multiplex PCR; TCRdb stores just in-frame clones and leaves some out. This table lists over 30,000 clones. Losses at the gene ends were 5 bases for V and 5 bases for J; bases not matched to a gene: 7. The length of the CDR3 is 15 residues. CDR1 PRHDT and CDR2 FYEKMQ come from the germline V gene (reference sequence). The sequencing input was blood buffy coat. The clonotype comes from a woman aged 18 to 75 with a cervical HPV16 infection that either progressed to CIN3+ or cleared (not recorded which). V usage is TRBV13 and J usage is TRBJ2-2, with TRBD1 matching 8 bases. CDR3 DNA, as far as it was read: TGTGCCAGCAGCCCGACAGGGGAGGAAACCGGGGAG. This translates into CASSPTGEETGE. The CDR3 reads in full as CASSPTGEETGELFF.